The clone carrying this T cell receptor beta chain was found once. Germline V CDR1 and CDR2: LGHDT, YNNKEL (reference sequence). This CDR3 is 14 amino acids long. The germline V and J ends were trimmed by 1 base and 8 bases, with 14 bases remaining between them. The data derive from a study of control samples from healthy donors and cancer patients. Here immunoSEQ multiplex PCR was the method, and the copy in TCRdb shows in-frame clones only, minus some. The sample lists more than 65,000 clones, roughly 84% occurring once. The receptor's source is a man aged 45 to 65 in good health. Sequenced material: blood. This chain connects TRBV3-1 (or the pseudogene TRBV3-2) to TRBJ1-1, with unresolved D. In DNA, the CDR3 is TGTGCCAGCAGCCAAGCATATTTCGGAAGAGAAGCTTTCTTT. Translated, it gives CASSQAYFGREAFF.